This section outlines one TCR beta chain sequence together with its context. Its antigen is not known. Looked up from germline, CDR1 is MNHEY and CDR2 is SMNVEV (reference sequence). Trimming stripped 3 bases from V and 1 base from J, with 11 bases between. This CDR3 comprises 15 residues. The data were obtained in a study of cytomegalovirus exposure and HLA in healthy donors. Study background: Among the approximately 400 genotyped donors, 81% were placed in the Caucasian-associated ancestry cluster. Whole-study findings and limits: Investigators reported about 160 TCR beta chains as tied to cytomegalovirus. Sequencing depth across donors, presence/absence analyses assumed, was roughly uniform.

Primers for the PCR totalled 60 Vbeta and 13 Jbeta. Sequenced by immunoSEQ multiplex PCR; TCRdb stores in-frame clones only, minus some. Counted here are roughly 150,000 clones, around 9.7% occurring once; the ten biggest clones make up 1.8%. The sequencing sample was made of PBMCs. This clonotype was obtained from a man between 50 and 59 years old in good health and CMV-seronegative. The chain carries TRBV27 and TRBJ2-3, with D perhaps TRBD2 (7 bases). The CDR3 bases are TGTGCCAGCAGTTTTTGGGGGGGCGGCACAGATACGCAGTATTTT. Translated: CASSFWGGGTDTQYF.